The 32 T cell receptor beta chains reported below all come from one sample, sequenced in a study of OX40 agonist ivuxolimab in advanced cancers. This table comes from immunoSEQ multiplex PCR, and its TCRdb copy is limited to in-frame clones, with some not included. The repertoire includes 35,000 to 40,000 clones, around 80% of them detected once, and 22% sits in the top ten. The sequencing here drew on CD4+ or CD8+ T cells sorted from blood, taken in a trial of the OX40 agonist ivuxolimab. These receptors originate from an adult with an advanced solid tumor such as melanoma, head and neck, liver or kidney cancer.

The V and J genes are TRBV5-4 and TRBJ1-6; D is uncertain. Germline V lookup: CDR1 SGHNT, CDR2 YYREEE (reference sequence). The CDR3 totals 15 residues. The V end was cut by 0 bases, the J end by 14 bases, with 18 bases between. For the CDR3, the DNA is TGTGCCAGCAGCTTGGAAAAGGCCTACGCTCCGGCCCTCCACTTT. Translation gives CASSLEKAYAPALHF.

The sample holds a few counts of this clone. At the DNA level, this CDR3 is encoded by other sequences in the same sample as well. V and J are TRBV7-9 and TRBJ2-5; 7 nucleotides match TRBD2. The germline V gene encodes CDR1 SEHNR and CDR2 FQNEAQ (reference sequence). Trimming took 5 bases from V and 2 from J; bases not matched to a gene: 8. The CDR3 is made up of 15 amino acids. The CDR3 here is CASSPSGGLQETQYF. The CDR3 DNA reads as TGTGCCAGCAGCCCTAGCGGAGGGTTGCAAGAGACCCAGTACTTC.

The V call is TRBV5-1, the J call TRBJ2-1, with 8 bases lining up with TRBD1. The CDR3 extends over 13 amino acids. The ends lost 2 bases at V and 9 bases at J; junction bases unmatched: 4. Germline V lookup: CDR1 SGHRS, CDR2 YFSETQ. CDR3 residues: CASSFQGASEQFF. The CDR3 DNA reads TGCGCCAGCAGCTTTCAGGGGGCGAGTGAGCAGTTCTTC.

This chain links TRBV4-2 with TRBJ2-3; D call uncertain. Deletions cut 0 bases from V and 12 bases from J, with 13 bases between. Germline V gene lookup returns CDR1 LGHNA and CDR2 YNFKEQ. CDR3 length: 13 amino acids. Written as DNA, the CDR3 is TGTGCCAGCAGCCAAGATGTAGGGATACTTCAGTATTTT. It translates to CASSQDVGILQYF.

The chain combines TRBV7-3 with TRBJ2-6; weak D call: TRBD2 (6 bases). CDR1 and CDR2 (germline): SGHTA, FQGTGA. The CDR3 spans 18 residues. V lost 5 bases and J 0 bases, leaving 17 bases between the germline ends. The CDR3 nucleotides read TGTGCCAGCAGCCCCCTCGGGAGACGTAGCTCTGGGGCCAACGTCCTGACTTTC. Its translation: CASSPLGRRSSGANVLTF.

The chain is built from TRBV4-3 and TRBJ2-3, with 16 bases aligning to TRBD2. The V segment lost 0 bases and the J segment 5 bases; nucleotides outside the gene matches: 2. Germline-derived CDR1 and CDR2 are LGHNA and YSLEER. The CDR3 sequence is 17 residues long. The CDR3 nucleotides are TGCGCCAGCAGCCAAGAGGGACTAGCGGGAGGGAGAGATACGCAGTATTTT. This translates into CASSQEGLAGGRDTQYF.

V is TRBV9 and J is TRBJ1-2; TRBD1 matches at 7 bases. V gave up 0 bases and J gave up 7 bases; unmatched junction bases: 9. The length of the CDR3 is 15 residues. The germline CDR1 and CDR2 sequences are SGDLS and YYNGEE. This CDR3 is CASSVASRGRAGYTF. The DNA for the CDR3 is TGTGCCAGCAGCGTAGCTTCAAGGGGGCGGGCTGGCTACACCTTC.

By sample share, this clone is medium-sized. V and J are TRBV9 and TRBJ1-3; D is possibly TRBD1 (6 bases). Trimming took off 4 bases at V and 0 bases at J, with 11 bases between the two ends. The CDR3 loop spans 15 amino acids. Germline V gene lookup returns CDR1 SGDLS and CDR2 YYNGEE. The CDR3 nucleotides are TGTGCCAGCAGCTTACAGGGTTACTCTGGAAACACCATATATTTT. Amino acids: CASSLQGYSGNTIYF.

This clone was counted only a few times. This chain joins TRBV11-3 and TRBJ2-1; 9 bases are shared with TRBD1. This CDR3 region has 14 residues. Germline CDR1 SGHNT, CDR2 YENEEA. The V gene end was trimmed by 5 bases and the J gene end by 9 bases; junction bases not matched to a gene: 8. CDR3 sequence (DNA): TGTGCCAGCAGCCCGATGACAGGGGGAGCTGAGCAGTTCTTC. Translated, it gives CASSPMTGGAEQFF.

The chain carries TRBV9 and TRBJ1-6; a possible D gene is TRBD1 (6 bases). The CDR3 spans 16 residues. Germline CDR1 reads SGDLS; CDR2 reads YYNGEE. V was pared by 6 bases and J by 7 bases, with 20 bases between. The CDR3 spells CASTPTALGGNSPLHF. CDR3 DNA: TGTGCCAGCACCCCTACCGCTCTAGGGGGGAATTCACCCCTCCACTTT.

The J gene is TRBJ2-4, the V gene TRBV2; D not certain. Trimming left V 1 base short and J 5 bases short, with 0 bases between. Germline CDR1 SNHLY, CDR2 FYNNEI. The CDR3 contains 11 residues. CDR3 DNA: TGTGCCAGCAGTGAAGAAAACATTCAGTACTTC. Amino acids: CASSEENIQYF.

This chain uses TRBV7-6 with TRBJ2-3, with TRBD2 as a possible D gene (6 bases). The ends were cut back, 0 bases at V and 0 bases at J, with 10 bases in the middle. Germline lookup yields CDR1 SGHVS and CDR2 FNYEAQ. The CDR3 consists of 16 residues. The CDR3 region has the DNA TGTGCCAGCAGCTTAGCGGAGCGGGTTAGCACAGATACGCAGTATTTT. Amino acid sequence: CASSLAERVSTDTQYF.

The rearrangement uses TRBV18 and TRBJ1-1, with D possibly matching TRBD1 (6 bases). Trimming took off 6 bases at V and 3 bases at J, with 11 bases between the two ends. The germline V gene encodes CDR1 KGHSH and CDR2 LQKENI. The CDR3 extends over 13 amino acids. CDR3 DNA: TGTGCCAGCTCGCCGGACAGAGACACTGAAGCTTTCTTT. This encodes CASSPDRDTEAFF.

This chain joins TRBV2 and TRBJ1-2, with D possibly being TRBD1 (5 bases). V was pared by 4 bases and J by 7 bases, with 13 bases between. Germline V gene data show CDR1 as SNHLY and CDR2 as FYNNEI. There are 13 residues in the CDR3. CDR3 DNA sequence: TGTGCCAGCAGTGCGGTGGGGGAGAGTGGCTACACCTTC. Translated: CASSAVGESGYTF.

The CDR3, as DNA: TGCAGCGTTGAGGACCCCCTTGATGGCAATCAGCCCCAGCATTTT. Translated, it gives CSVEDPLDGNQPQHF. The chain is built from TRBV29-1 and TRBJ1-5, with no clear D. Trimming took 3 bases from V and 2 from J, leaving 14 bases between them. Germline-derived CDR1 and CDR2 are SQVTM and ANQGSEA. The CDR3 runs to 15 residues.

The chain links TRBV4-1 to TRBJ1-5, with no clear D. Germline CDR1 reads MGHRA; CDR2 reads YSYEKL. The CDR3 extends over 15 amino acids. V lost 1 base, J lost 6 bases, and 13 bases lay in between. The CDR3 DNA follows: TGCGCCAGCAGCCAAGTTACGGGATTCGGTCAGCCCCAGCATTTT. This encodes CASSQVTGFGQPQHF.

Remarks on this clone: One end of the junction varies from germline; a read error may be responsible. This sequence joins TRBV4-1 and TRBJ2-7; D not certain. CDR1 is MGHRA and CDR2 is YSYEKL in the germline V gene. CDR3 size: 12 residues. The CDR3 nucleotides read TGTGCCAGCAGCCAAGGCTTCTACGAGCAGTACTTC. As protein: CASSQGFYEQYF.

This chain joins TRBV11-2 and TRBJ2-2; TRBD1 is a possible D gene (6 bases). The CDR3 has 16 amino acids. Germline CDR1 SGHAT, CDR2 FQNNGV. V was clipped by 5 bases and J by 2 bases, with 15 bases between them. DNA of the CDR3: TGTGCCAGCAGCCCCCTGGCAGGGGTTAACACCGGGGAGCTGTTTTTT. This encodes CASSPLAGVNTGELFF.

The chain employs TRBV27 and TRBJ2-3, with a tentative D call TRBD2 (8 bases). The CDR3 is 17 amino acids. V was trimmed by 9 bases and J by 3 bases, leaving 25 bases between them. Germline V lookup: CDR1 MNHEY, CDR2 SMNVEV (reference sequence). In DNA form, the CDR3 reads TGTGCCAGTAGATCGGGAGGGGCAGGGGGGGGTACAGATACGCAGTATTTT. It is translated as CASRSGGAGGGTDTQYF.

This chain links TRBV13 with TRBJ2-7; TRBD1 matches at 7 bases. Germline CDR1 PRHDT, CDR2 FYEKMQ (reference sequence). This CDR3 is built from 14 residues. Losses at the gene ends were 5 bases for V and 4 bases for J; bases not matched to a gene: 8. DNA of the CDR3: TGTGCCAGCAGCACCGGGACAGTGCGATACGAGCAGTACTTC. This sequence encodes CASSTGTVRYEQYF.

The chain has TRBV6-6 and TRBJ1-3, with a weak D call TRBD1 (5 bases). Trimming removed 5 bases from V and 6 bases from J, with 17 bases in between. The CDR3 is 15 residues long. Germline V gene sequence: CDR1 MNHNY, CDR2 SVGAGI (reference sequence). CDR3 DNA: TGTGCCAGCAGTCGCGACAGCGGAATGTTAAACACCATATATTTT. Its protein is CASSRDSGMLNTIYF.

CDR3 in amino acids: CAISGGATDILHNEQFF. CDR3 DNA sequence: TGTGCCATCAGTGGGGGGGCAACCGACATACTGCACAATGAGCAGTTCTTC. The V and J genes are TRBV10-3 and TRBJ2-1; D tentatively fits TRBD1 or TRBD2 (6 bases each). Between the trimmed V and J ends, which lost 4 bases and 5 bases, there was a span of 21 bases. The CDR3 has 17 amino acids. The germline V gene encodes CDR1 ENHRY and CDR2 SYGVKD.

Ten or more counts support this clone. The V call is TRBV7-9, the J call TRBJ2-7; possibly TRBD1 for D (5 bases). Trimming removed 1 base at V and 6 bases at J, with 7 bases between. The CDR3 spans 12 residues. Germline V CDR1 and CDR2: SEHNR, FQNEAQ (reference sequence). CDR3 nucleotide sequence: TGTGCCAGCAGCTTAGAGGGGTCCGAGCAGTACTTC. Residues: CASSLEGSEQYF.

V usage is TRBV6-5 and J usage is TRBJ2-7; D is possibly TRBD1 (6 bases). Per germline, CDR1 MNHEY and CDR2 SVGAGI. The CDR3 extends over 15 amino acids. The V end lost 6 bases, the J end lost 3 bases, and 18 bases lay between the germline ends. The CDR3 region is CASSPDQGWIYEQYF. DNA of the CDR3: TGTGCCAGCAGCCCAGATCAGGGGTGGATCTACGAGCAGTACTTC.

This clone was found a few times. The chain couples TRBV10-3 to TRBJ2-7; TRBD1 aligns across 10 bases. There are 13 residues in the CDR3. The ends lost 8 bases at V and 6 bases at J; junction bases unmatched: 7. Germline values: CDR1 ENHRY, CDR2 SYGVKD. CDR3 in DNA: TGTGCCATCGGCGGAGGGACAGGGGTCGAGCAGTACTTC. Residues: CAIGGGTGVEQYF.

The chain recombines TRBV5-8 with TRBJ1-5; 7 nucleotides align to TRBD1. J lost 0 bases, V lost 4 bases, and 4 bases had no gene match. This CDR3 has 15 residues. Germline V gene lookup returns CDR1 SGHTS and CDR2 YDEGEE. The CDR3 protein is CASSRQGNSNQPQHF. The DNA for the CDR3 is TGTGCCAGCAGCCGACAGGGTAATAGCAATCAGCCCCAGCATTTT.

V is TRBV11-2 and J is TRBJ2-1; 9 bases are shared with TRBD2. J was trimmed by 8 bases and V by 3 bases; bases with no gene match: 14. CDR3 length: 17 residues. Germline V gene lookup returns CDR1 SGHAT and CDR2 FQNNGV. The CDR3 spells CASSFPAGGGASDEQFF. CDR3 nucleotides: TGTGCCAGCAGCTTCCCAGCTGGCGGGGGGGCCTCTGATGAGCAGTTCTTC.

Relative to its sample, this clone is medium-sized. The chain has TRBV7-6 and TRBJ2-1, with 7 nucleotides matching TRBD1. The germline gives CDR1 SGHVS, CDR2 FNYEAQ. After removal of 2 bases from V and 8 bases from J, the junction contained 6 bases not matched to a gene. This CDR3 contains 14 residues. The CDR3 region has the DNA TGTGCCAGCAGCTTATTCGACAGGGTGGATGAGCAGTTCTTC. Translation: CASSLFDRVDEQFF.

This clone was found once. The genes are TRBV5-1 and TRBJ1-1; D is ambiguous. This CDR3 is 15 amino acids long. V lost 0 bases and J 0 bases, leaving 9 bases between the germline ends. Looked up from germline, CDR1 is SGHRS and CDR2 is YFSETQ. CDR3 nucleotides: TGCGCCAGCAGCTTGGTGGCGGGCATGAACACTGAAGCTTTCTTT. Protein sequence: CASSLVAGMNTEAFF.

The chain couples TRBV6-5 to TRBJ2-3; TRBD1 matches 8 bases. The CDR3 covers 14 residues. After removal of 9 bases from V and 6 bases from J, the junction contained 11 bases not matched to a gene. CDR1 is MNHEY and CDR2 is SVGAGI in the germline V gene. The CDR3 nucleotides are TGTGCCAGTAACACAGGGGGTATGATCGATACGCAGTATTTT. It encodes CASNTGGMIDTQYF.

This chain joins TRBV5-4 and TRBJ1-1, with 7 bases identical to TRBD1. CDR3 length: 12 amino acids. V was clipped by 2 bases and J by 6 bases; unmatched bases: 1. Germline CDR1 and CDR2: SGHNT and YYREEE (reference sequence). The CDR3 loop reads CASSFGTAEAFF. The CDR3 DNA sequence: TGTGCCAGCAGCTTCGGGACAGCTGAAGCTTTCTTT. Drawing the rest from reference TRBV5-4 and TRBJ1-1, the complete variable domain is ETGVTQSPTHLIKTRGQQVTLRCSSQSGHNTVSWYQQALGQGPQFIFQYYREEENGRGNFPPRFSGLQFPNYSSELNVNALELDDSALYLCASSFGTAEAFFGQGTRLTVV.

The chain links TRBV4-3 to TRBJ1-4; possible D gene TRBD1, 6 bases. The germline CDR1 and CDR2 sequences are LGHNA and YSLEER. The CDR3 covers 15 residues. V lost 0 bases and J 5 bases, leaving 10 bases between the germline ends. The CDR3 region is CASSQDTGRNEKLFF. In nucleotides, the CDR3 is TGCGCCAGCAGCCAAGATACAGGGAGAAATGAAAAACTGTTTTTT.